Sequencing of this T cell receptor (beta chain) was carried out in a study of identical twins. Study-level results: Alpha sequences that were out-of-frame and twin-shared showed an excess of low generation probability. Researchers reported weaker excess twin sharing in beta out-of-frame sequences.

CDR3 length equals 12 residues. Germline values: CDR1 DFQATT, CDR2 SNEGSKA (reference sequence). V gave up 6 bases and J gave up 5 bases, with 13 bases separating them. A universal primer site came from template switching; cDNA carried unique molecular identifiers. TCRdb ran MiXCR on the 5' RACE reads and lists one entry per CDR3 protein. The sample lists 650,000 to 800,000 distinct CDR3 sequences; 8.5% to 9% were seen once. As to this clonotype: Its specificity is unknown.

This sample also belongs to another study, concerning yellow fever vaccine responses in identical twins.

The V call is TRBV20-1, the J call TRBJ1-1; D is ambiguous. Sequencing was done on a sample of PBMCs. The sequence came from a woman aged 18-29 years in good health. CDR3 region: CSAREGVTEAFF. For the CDR3, the DNA is TGCAGTGCGAGGGAAGGCGTTACTGAAGCTTTCTTT.